The clone carrying this TCR beta chain appeared once. CDR3 length: 16 residues. CDR1 is MNHNS and CDR2 is SASEGT in the germline V gene. V was shortened by 1 base and J by 0 bases, with 10 bases between the two germline ends. This entry belongs to a study of T cell changes during pregnancy in multiple sclerosis. Sequenced by immunoSEQ multiplex PCR; TCRdb stores in-frame clones only, minus some. The table has some 97,000 clones, approximately 90% seen once. The V gene is TRBV6-1, the J gene TRBJ1-5; weak D call: TRBD1 (6 bases). Sequencing used peripheral blood, obtained after pregnancy. The receptor was isolated from a female donor with multiple sclerosis, enrolled in a pregnancy study. The DNA for the CDR3 is TGTGCCAGCAGTGAAGGGACAGTGAGTAGCAATCAGCCCCAGCATTTT. Its translation is CASSEGTVSSNQPQHF.